The entry below gives a single TCR beta chain sequence along with its context. The source of the sample is a study of blood T cell repertoires in COVID-19. For the study at large: Samples taken during acute and convalescent COVID-19 were collected in the United States, Italy and Spain. T cells, B-cell-depleted T cells, or PBMCs provided the cDNA or gDNA that served as material.

Repertoires were generated with immunoSEQ multiplex PCR, while TCRdb's copy carries only in-frame clones and drops some. Seen here are 55,000 to 75,000 clones, more than 75% observed once, and the top ten hold around 7.4%. The V and J ends lost 4 bases and 4 bases respectively, with 14 bases between them. Germline loops: CDR1 LNHDA, CDR2 SQIVND (reference sequence). The CDR3 is made up of 15 amino acids. Sequencing used peripheral blood. This TCR came from a human donor with active COVID-19. The donor label of this sample is uncertain. The V gene is TRBV19, the J gene TRBJ1-5, with TRBD1 as a possible D gene (6 bases). CDR3: CASSSGGRFNQPQHF. The DNA for the CDR3 is TGTGCCAGTAGTAGCGGGGGCCGATTTAATCAGCCCCAGCATTTT.